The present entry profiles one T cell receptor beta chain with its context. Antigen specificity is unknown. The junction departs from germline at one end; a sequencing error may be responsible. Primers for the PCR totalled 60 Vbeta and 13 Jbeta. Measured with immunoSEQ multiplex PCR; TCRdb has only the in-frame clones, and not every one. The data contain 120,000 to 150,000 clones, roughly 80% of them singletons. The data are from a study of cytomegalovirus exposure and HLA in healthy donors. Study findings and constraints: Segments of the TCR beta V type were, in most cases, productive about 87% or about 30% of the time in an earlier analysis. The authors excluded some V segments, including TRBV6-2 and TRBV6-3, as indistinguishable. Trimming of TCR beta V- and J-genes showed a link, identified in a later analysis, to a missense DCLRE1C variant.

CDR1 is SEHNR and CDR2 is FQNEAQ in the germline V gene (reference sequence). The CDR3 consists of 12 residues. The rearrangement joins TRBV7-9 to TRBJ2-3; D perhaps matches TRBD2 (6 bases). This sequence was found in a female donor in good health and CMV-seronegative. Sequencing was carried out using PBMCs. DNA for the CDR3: TGTTCCAGCAGCCCAGCGGGAGATACGCAGTATTTT. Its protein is CSSSPAGDTQYF.